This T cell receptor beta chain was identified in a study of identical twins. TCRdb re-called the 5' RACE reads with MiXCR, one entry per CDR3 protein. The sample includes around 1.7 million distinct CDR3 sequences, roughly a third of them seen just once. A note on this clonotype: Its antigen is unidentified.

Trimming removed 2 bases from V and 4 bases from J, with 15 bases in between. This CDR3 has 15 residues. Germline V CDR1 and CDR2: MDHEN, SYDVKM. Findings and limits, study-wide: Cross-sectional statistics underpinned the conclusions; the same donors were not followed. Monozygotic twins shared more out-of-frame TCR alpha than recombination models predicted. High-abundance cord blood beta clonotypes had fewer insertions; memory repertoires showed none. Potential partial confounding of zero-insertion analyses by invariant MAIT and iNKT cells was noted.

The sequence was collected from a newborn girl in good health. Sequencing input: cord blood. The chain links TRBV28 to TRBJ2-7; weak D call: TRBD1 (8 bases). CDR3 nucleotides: TGTGCCAGCAGTTTAAGGGACAGGCGGGGGTACGAGCAGTACTTC. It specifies CASSLRDRRGYEQYF. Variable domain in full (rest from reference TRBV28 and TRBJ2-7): DVKVTQSSRYLVKRTGEKVFLECVQDMDHENMFWYRQDPGLGLRLIYFSYDVKMKEKGDIPEGYSVSREKKERFSLILESASTNQTSMYLCASSLRDRRGYEQYFGPGTRLTVT.